Listed here are 3 T cell receptor beta chains from one sample, sequenced in a study of cytomegalovirus exposure and HLA in healthy donors. This PCR relied on a set of 60 Vbeta primers and 13 Jbeta primers. TCRdb keeps only in-frame clones here, not all; method: immunoSEQ multiplex PCR. The sample yields roughly 130,000 clones, roughly three fifths seen once. The sequenced sample was PBMCs. The receptors were gathered from a woman in her thirties or forties in good health and CMV-seropositive.

This clone has just one count. The chain links TRBV27 to TRBJ2-1; TRBD2 aligns across 7 bases. Unmatched junction bases numbered 6, after V lost 0 bases and J lost 4 bases. The CDR3 length is 16 residues. CDR1 is MNHEY, CDR2 SMNVEV, per germline (reference sequence). The CDR3, as DNA: TGTGCCAGCAGTTTATCGGCGGTAGCGGGTTACAATGAGCAGTTCTTC. Translation gives CASSLSAVAGYNEQFF.

V gene TRBV6-5 combines with J gene TRBJ2-1; a weak D match, TRBD2 (5 bases). The CDR3 is 14 amino acids. V lost 5 bases, J lost 8 bases, and 16 bases lay in between. CDR1 is MNHEY and CDR2 is SVGAGI in the germline V gene. The CDR3 is CASSRGLASYEQFF. The CDR3 coding sequence is TGTGCCAGCAGTCGTGGACTGGCTAGCTATGAGCAGTTCTTC.

The chain is built from TRBV7-3 and TRBJ2-1, with 10 bases matching TRBD2. Germline V gene lookup returns CDR1 SGHTA and CDR2 FQGTGA. The ends lost 5 bases at V and 4 bases at J; junction bases unmatched: 11. The CDR3 length is 17 residues. CDR3 region: CASSRTAASGSYNEQFF. CDR3 coding DNA: TGTGCCAGCAGCCGAACGGCAGCTAGCGGGAGTTACAATGAGCAGTTCTTC.